These T cell receptor beta chains were read from a single sample in a study of CD8+ T cells in alopecia areata. TCRdb keeps only in-frame clones here, not all; method: immunoSEQ multiplex PCR. In the table there are some 200,000 clones, about 60% of which are singletons. The specimen was CD4+ T cells sorted from blood, collected at week 4, from a patient treated with tofacitinib. The receptors derive from a human donor with alopecia areata. Each CDR3 is given with its conserved first and last residue. Fields, in order: clone size, V gene, D gene, J gene, CDR3 DNA, CDR3 protein. The D gene is left open where the match is weak. Where a row states a size, it is once, few, many or the class of an expanded clone; other rows omit it.

.,TRBV5-6,.,TRBJ2-2,TGTGCCAGCAGCTTGGTATACACCGGGGAGCTGTTTTTT,CASSLVYTGELFF
.,TRBV30,TRBD1,TRBJ1-2,TGTGCCTGGAGTTACAGGGGGCGAAGTGGCTACACCTTC,CAWSYRGRSGYTF
.,TRBV30,.,TRBJ1-2,TGTGCCTGGAACAAAAGGGAGGACTCATATGGCTACACCTTC,CAWNKREDSYGYTF
.,TRBV27,TRBD1,TRBJ1-5,TGTGCCAGCAGTCCATGGACAGGGGTAGGCAATCAGCCCCAGCATTTT,CASSPWTGVGNQPQHF
.,TRBV6-5,.,TRBJ1-5,TGTGCCAGCAGACCCACCGACAATCAGCCCCAGCATTTT,CASRPTDNQPQHF
.,TRBV6-1,.,TRBJ1-5,TGTGCCAGCAGTGAATGGGGGGCAGGACAGCCCCAGCATTTT,CASSEWGAGQPQHF
.,TRBV5-1,TRBD1,TRBJ1-2,TGCGCCAGCAGCTATTCACAGGGGGAATCCTATGGCTACACCTTC,CASSYSQGESYGYTF
.,TRBV5-1,TRBD1,TRBJ2-2,TGCGCCAGCAGCGGGACAGGATCTACCGGGGAGCTGTTTTTT,CASSGTGSTGELFF
few,TRBV28,.,TRBJ1-1,TGTGCCAGCAGCCAGACAAGCAACACTGAAGCTTTCTTT,CASSQTSNTEAFF
.,TRBV5-1,.,TRBJ2-1,TGCGCCAGCAGCTTTACACCTGCCCCGGTAGGTGAGCAGTTCTTC,CASSFTPAPVGEQFF
.,TRBV29-1,.,TRBJ2-3,TGCAGCGCGGACCTAGCAGGCACAGATACGCAGTATTTT,CSADLAGTDTQYF
once,TRBV6-5,.,TRBJ1-2,TGTGCCAGCAGGTACACCGCCTCACAGGGCTCCTATGGCTACACCTTC,CASRYTASQGSYGYTF
.,TRBV29-1,.,TRBJ1-1,TGCAGCGTTGTCAACAGTTTAGCTTCTGAAGCTTTCTTT,CSVVNSLASEAFF
.,TRBV30,.,TRBJ2-6,TGTGCCTGGAGGAACAGGGCCTCTGGGGCCAACGTCCTGACTTTC,CAWRNRASGANVLTF
.,TRBV4-1,.,TRBJ1-1,TGCGCCAGCAGCCAAGTGGGGGGGTTAAGGAACACTGAAGCTTTCTTT,CASSQVGGLRNTEAFF
.,TRBV30,.,TRBJ1-1,TGTGCCTGGAGGGGGCAGAGCACTGAAGCTTTCTTT,CAWRGQSTEAFF
.,TRBV2,TRBD1,TRBJ2-7,TGTGCCAGCAGACGGGACAGAAGCTCCTACGAGCAGTACTTC,CASRRDRSSYEQYF